The entry below describes one TCR beta chain. These data originate in a study of blood T cell repertoires in COVID-19. Study-wide context: Acute and convalescent COVID-19 samples came from the United States, Italy and Spain.

The CDR3 runs to 15 residues. Germline trimming cut 4 bases from V and 5 bases from J; bases unmatched to any gene: 6. The germline V gene encodes CDR1 LNHDA and CDR2 SQIVND (reference sequence). In the authors' methods: Amplification of reference gene primers was used by the study to estimate nucleated cell counts. TCRdb's table, derived via immunoSEQ multiplex PCR, lists solely in-frame clones and lacks some. V and J calls and clone size are copied from that table; D and trimming were computed from the DNA. The table lists 45,000 or so clones, 70% to 90% of them singletons. Source material: peripheral blood. The receptor's source is a man aged 40-50 years with active COVID-19. This chain uses TRBV19 with TRBJ2-1; 9 nucleotides agree with TRBD2. CDR3 amino acids: CASSSASGTDNEQFF. CDR3 coding DNA: TGTGCCAGTAGTAGTGCTAGCGGGACCGACAATGAGCAGTTCTTC.